This T cell receptor beta chain comes out of a study of blood T cell repertoires in COVID-19. About the study: Both acute and convalescent COVID-19 samples were obtained from the United States, Italy and Spain. Sources were T cells, B-cell-depleted T cells, or PBMCs; the material itself was cDNA or gDNA.

In the source study's methods: Cell counts per sample came from amplifying reference gene primers. This table comes from immunoSEQ multiplex PCR, and its TCRdb copy is limited to in-frame clones, with some not included. The D gene and trimming were derived from the DNA, and the V and J assignments and clone size from that table. Of around 250,000 clones in the sample, 65% to 90% were seen once. Individuals drawn from around 25 US areas were roughly 18 to 95 years old. V dropped 0 bases and J dropped 1 base, with 8 bases sitting between them. There are 14 residues in the CDR3. Germline-derived CDR1 and CDR2 are SGHNT and YYREEE (reference sequence).

This clonotype was obtained from a woman aged 50 to 60 with acute COVID-19. The chain carries TRBV5-4 and TRBJ2-7; TRBD2 is a possible D gene (6 bases). Sequencing input: PBMCs or T cells enriched from blood (not recorded which). In nucleotides, the CDR3 is TGTGCCAGCAGCTTGGACGGGACTTCCTACGAGCAGTACTTC. Its translation is CASSLDGTSYEQYF.